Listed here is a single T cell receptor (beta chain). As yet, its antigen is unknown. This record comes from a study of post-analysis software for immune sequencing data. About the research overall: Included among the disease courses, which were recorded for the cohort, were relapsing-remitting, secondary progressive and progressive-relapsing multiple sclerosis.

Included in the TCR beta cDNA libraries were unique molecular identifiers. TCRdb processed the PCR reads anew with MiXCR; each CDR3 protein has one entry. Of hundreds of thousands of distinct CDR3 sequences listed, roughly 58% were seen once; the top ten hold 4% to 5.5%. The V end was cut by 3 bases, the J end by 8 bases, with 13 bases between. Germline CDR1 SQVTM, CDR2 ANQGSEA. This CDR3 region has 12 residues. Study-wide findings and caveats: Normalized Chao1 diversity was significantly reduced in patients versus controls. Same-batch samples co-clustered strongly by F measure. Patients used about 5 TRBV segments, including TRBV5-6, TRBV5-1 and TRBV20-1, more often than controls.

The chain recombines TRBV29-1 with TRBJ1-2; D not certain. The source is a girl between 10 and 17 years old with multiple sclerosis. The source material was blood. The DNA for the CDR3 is TGCAGCGTTGATTGGTATTCGGGAGGCTACACCTTC. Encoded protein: CSVDWYSGGYTF.